This record looks at one TCR beta chain sequence and its context. Its antigen remains unidentified. This entry comes from a study of post-analysis software for immune sequencing data. Study summary: Disease courses included relapsing-remitting, secondary progressive and progressive-relapsing multiple sclerosis. The study's findings and limits: Patients carried roughly 5 TRBV segments more frequently than controls did, and TRBV5-6, TRBV5-1 and TRBV20-1 were among them. Co-batched samples clustered tightly together by F measure.

Unique molecular identifiers were present in the TCR beta cDNA libraries. Input of roughly 0.9 to 11 million T cells yielded some 500,000 cDNA molecules. In TCRdb, the PCR reads were re-called with MiXCR into one record per CDR3 protein. The sample carries approximately 770,000 distinct CDR3 sequences, roughly 50% recorded once. The germline V and J ends were trimmed by 1 base and 5 bases, with 6 bases remaining between them. The CDR3 spans 12 residues. The V gene's germline CDR1 is LGHDT and CDR2 YNNKEL (reference sequence). The V call is TRBV3-1, the J call TRBJ2-7; D ambiguous. The sequenced sample consisted of blood. This receptor was taken from a girl aged 10-17 years with multiple sclerosis. CDR3 nucleotide sequence: TGTGCCAGCAGCCAAGCCTTACACGAGCAGTACTTC. Protein product: CASSQALHEQYF.